Described below is a single T cell receptor beta chain sequence and its context. Its matching antigen is unknown. This record comes from a study of T cells in Graves' hyperthyroidism and ophthalmopathy. J was trimmed by 0 bases and V by 6 bases; bases with no gene match: 2. Germline loops: CDR1 SEHNR, CDR2 FQNEAQ (reference sequence). CDR3 size: 15 residues. RNA transcripts yielded amplified TCR beta CDR3 regions. With the HTBI primer set, the TCR CDR3 went through a first round of RT-PCR. TCRdb recomputed calls from the multiplex PCR reads with MiXCR, one row per CDR3 protein. This table holds over 300,000 distinct CDR3 sequences, around 13% found once. Findings of the study overall: Most clonotypes expanded in the thyroid (above 0.001) were also present in blood.

The source is a middle-aged woman with Graves' ophthalmopathy. J is TRBJ2-1 and V is TRBV7-9; the match to TRBD2 covers 10 bases. The specimen sequenced was blood. The CDR3 here is CASSWTSGSYNEQFF. As DNA, the CDR3 is TGTGCCAGCAGTTGGACTAGCGGCTCCTACAATGAGCAGTTCTTC.